These 13 T cell receptor beta chains share one sample of origin, sequenced in a study of T cells in Graves' hyperthyroidism and ophthalmopathy. Regions amplified from RNA transcripts were the TCR beta CDR3 regions. The HTBI primer set was used in a first-round RT-PCR of the TCR CDR3. TCRdb ran MiXCR on the multiplex PCR reads and lists one entry per CDR3 protein. The sample contains some 400,000 distinct CDR3 sequences, approximately 15% of which appear only once. Sequenced input: blood. The receptors derive from a young man with Graves' hyperthyroidism that later progressed to Graves' ophthalmopathy.

This clonotype has ten or more counts. V usage is TRBV6-5 and J usage is TRBJ1-5; tentative D call: TRBD1 (6 bases). Between the trimmed V and J ends, which lost 2 bases and 6 bases, there was a span of 14 bases. The CDR3 covers 15 residues. Germline CDR1 reads MNHEY; CDR2 reads SVGAGI. CDR3 loop: CASSYARGTGQPQHF. CDR3 DNA: TGTGCCAGCAGTTACGCCAGGGGAACGGGTCAGCCCCAGCATTTT.

The J gene is TRBJ2-7, the V gene TRBV20-1; unclear D gene. The CDR3 contains 12 residues. Trimming took 3 bases from V and 0 from J, leaving 6 bases between them. CDR1 is DFQATT, CDR2 SNEGSKA, per germline (reference sequence). CDR3 coding DNA: TGCAGTGCTAGTACCCACTCCTACGAGCAGTACTTC. It codes for CSASTHSYEQYF.

This clonotype was counted many times. The chain has TRBV3-1 and TRBJ2-1; 9 bases line up with TRBD2. This CDR3 contains 17 residues. Germline V gene sequence: CDR1 LGHDT, CDR2 YNNKEL (reference sequence). V lost 4 bases and J lost 4; bases outside the gene matches: 11. The CDR3 is CASSPRFAGGQYNEQFF. The CDR3 region has the DNA TGTGCCAGCAGCCCGCGCTTTGCGGGGGGGCAGTACAATGAGCAGTTCTTC.

This clonotype came up many times. The V and J genes are TRBV7-8 and TRBJ2-2, with TRBD2 identical over 11 bases. CDR3 length: 18 residues. V dropped 1 base and J dropped 6; count of bases not matched to a gene: 10. The germline V gene encodes CDR1 SGHVS and CDR2 FQNEAQ. The DNA for the CDR3 is TGTGCCAGCAGCTTAGTGGGTCTAGCGGGGGGCCGGGCCGGGGAGCTGTTTTTT. Translating gives CASSLVGLAGGRAGELFF.

This clonotype was counted between two and nine times. One junction end does not reproduce the germline sequence, and a read error may be involved. The V call is TRBV5-1, the J call TRBJ2-7; unclear D gene. Germline CDR1 reads SGHRS; CDR2 reads YFSETQ. The CDR3 sequence is 14 residues long. The CDR3 DNA is TGCGCCGGCAGCTTTGGAACAGTGAACTACGAGCAGTACTTC. Amino acid sequence: CAGSFGTVNYEQYF.

This clonotype was detected only a few times. V gene TRBV6-5 combines with J gene TRBJ2-1, with TRBD2 as a possible D gene (6 bases). Trimming shortened V by 0 bases and J by 6 bases, and 9 bases separated the two germline ends. The CDR3 is 14 amino acids. Per the germline V gene, CDR1 is MNHEY and CDR2 is SVGAGI. The CDR3: CASSYSQEGNEQFF. The CDR3 nucleotides read TGTGCCAGCAGTTACTCACAGGAGGGCAATGAGCAGTTCTTC.

This clonotype was recorded at least ten times. The CDR3 here is CASSLYRTVNEQYF. The CDR3 nucleotides read TGTGCCAGCAGTTTATATAGGACGGTCAACGAGCAGTACTTC. This chain joins TRBV27 and TRBJ2-7; D remains unclear. Per germline, CDR1 MNHEY and CDR2 SMNVEV (reference sequence). V lost 1 base and J 5 bases, leaving 12 bases between the germline ends. This CDR3 contains 14 residues.

As regards this clonotype: Just one base apart from a much larger clone, this may be a read error. DNA of the CDR3: TGTGCCGGCAGCGTCGGGACAGGGGATACCGGGGAGCTGTTTTTT. Amino acids: CAGSVGTGDTGELFF. V gene TRBV3-1 combines with J gene TRBJ2-2; 10 bases agree with TRBD1. Per germline, CDR1 LGHDT and CDR2 YNNKEL (reference sequence). The CDR3 consists of 15 residues.

In regard to this clonotype: A read error may be the cause here, since a much bigger clone is one base away. The chain couples TRBV5-6 to TRBJ2-5, with no clear D. This CDR3 comprises 13 residues. Germline CDR1 SGHDT, CDR2 YYEEEE. V lost 1 base to trimming and J lost 5 bases, with 9 bases between them. In nucleotides, the CDR3 is TGTGCCAGCAGCTTGCCCCTCCACGAGACCCAGTACTTC. Translating gives CASSLPLHETQYF.

The J gene is TRBJ2-3, the V gene TRBV6-6; TRBD2 aligns across 7 bases. V lost 0 bases and J lost 3; bases outside the gene matches: 12. Germline CDR1 is MNHNY and CDR2 is SVGAGI (reference sequence). This CDR3 has 18 residues. CDR3 sequence (DNA): TGTGCCAGCAGTTACTCCTACACCCTAGCGGAAATTACAGATACGCAGTATTTT. Translated, it gives CASSYSYTLAEITDTQYF.

This clonotype was found many times. The chain couples TRBV30 to TRBJ1-1, with a tentative D call TRBD1 (5 bases). This CDR3 contains 13 residues. In germline, CDR1 is GTSNPN, CDR2 SVGIG (reference sequence). The V end lost 2 bases, the J end lost 1 base, and 8 bases lay between the germline ends. The CDR3 is CAWSIQANTEAFF. CDR3 DNA: TGTGCCTGGAGTATACAGGCGAACACTGAAGCTTTCTTT.

At least ten counts were recorded for this clonotype. The chain employs TRBV2 and TRBJ1-5; TRBD1 agrees at 7 bases. This CDR3 has 14 residues. From germline, CDR1 is SNHLY and CDR2 FYNNEI. Unmatched junction bases numbered 8, after V lost 6 bases and J lost 6 bases. For the CDR3, the DNA is TGTGCCAGCAGACCTAAACAGGGGTTTCAGCCCCAGCATTTT. It translates to CASRPKQGFQPQHF.

This clonotype has at least ten counts. The junction departs from the called germline gene at one end, perhaps through a read error. The chain couples TRBV2 to TRBJ1-5; 9 nucleotides line up with TRBD1. The CDR3 extends over 16 amino acids. Germline-derived CDR1 and CDR2 are SNHLY and FYNNEI. In DNA form, the CDR3 reads TGTACCAGCCGAACCCGGACAGGGGATAGCAATCAGCCCCAGCATTTT. It codes for CTSRTRTGDSNQPQHF.